The present TCR beta chain was sequenced within a study of blood T cells in healthy people across ages. Findings and limits, study-wide: Across samples, TCR beta diversity tracked strongly with naive T cell percentage.

Concerning this clonotype itself: Its antigen is unidentified. The germline gene is not matched at one end of the junction; a read error may be the cause.

The CDR3 contains 16 residues. Looked up from germline, CDR1 is SGHTA and CDR2 is FQGNSA. Next came a second PCR, run for about 7 to 12 cycles, which used a sample-barcoded 5' primer along with a J-beta primer mix. The yield of each sample was at least 2.5 million CDR3-containing paired-end reads. TCRdb called the 5' RACE reads again in MiXCR, with one record for every CDR3 protein. Found here are 1.8 million or so distinct CDR3 sequences, roughly two fifths of them singletons; the top ten hold more than 20%. The V and J genes are TRBV7-2 and TRBJ2-3; D unresolved. Sequenced: blood. The sequence derives from a human donor in good health. The CDR3 DNA follows: TGTGCCAGCAGCACACGACCGGGCCTAGTTACAGATATGCAGTATTTT. Encoded protein: CASSTRPGLVTDMQYF. The variable domain in full, with the rest retrieved from reference TRBV7-2 and TRBJ2-3, is GAGVSQSPSNKVTEKGKDVELRCDPISGHTALYWYRQSLGQGLEFLIYFQGNSAPDKSGLPSDRFSAERTGGSVSTLTIQRTQQEDSAVYLCASSTRPGLVTDMQYFGPGTRLTVL.